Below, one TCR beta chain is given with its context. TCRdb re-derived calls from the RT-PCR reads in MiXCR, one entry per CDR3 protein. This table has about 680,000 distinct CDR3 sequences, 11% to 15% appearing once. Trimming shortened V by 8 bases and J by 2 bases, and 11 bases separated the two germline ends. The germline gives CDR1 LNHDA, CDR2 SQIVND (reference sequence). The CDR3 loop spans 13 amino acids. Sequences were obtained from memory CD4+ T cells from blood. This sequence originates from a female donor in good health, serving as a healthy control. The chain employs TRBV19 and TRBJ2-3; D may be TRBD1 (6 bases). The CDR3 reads CASGRQDTDTQYF. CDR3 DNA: TGTGCCAGTGGCCGACAGGACACAGATACGCAGTATTTT.